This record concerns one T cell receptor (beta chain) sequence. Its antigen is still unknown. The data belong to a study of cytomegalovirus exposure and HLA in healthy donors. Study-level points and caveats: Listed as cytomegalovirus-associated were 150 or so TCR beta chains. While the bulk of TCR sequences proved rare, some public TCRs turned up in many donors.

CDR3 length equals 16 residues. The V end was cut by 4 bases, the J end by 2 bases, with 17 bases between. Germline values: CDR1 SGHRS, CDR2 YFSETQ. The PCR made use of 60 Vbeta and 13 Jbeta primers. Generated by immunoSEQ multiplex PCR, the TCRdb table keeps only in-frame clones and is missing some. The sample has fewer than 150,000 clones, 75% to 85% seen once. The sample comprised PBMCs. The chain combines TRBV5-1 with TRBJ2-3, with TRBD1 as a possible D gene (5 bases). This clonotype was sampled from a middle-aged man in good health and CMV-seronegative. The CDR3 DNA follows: TGCGCCAGCAGCACCGGCCCCTCAGGGTCCACAGATACGCAGTATTTT. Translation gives CASSTGPSGSTDTQYF.